The 28 T cell receptor beta chains listed next were all sequenced from one sample in a study of cytomegalovirus exposure and HLA in healthy donors. The table came from immunoSEQ multiplex PCR; TCRdb's copy has only in-frame clones and leaves some out. The data hold more than 90,000 clones, with 86% observed a single time. Input material: PBMCs. These receptors originate from a man between 18 and 35 years old in good health and CMV-seronegative.

The rearrangement links TRBV6-1 to TRBJ2-3; 8 bases match TRBD2. V lost 4 bases to trimming and J lost 6 bases; unmatched junction nucleotides: 9. The CDR3 runs to 15 residues. Germline V gene sequence: CDR1 MNHNS, CDR2 SASEGT. In DNA, the CDR3 is TGTGCCAGCAGTGTACGGGCGGGAGGTCTGGATACGCAGTATTTT. Its protein product is CASSVRAGGLDTQYF.

This clone showed up just a few times. The gene calls are TRBV30 and TRBJ2-1, with D tentatively TRBD2 (5 bases). Trimming cost V 5 bases and J 8 bases, with 16 bases left between them. The CDR3 spans 13 residues. The V gene's germline CDR1 is GTSNPN and CDR2 SVGIG (reference sequence). CDR3 sequence: CAWETGMEDEQFF. In nucleotides, the CDR3 is TGTGCCTGGGAAACTGGGATGGAGGATGAGCAGTTCTTC.

V is TRBV7-9 and J is TRBJ2-5; 10 bases line up with TRBD2. CDR3 length: 16 residues. J gave up 7 bases and V 4 bases, and 12 bases lay outside the gene matches. In germline, CDR1 is SEHNR, CDR2 FQNEAQ (reference sequence). The CDR3 protein is CASSSPDVERGGTQYF. Here the CDR3 DNA reads TGTGCCAGCAGCTCCCCTGATGTAGAGCGGGGGGGGACCCAGTACTTC. The full variable domain, completed using reference TRBV7-9 and TRBJ2-5, is DTGVSQNPRHKITKRGQNVTFRCDPISEHNRLYWYRQTLGQGPEFLTYFQNEAQLEKSRLLSDRFSAERPKGSFSTLEIQRTEQGDSAMYLCASSSPDVERGGTQYFGPGTRLLVL.

This chain uses TRBV5-4 with TRBJ2-7, with TRBD1 matching over 12 bases. Trimming at V came to 5 bases and at J to 3 bases, leaving 6 bases not matched to a gene. Germline V gene sequence: CDR1 SGHNT, CDR2 YYREEE (reference sequence). The CDR3 length is 15 residues. The chain's CDR3 is CASRQGQGAHYEQYF. For the CDR3, the DNA is TGTGCCAGCAGACAGGGACAGGGGGCCCACTACGAGCAGTACTTC.

In its sample, this clone was seen once. The CDR3 DNA follows: TGTGCCAGCAGCCAAAGGGGAAGGGGTTTTAATGAAAAACTGTTTTTT. Protein: CASSQRGRGFNEKLFF. The chain combines TRBV13 with TRBJ1-4, with D maybe TRBD1 (5 bases). Trimming took 5 bases from V and 4 from J, leaving 17 bases between them. The germline CDR1 and CDR2 sequences are PRHDT and FYEKMQ (reference sequence). There are 16 residues in the CDR3.

The chain uses TRBV7-9 and TRBJ1-2; no firm D call. Germline-derived CDR1 and CDR2 are SEHNR and FQNEAQ (reference sequence). V was shortened by 8 bases and J by 2 bases, with 21 bases between the two germline ends. CDR3 length: 16 residues. CDR3 protein: CASFADKAGLNYGYTF. The CDR3 coding sequence is TGTGCCAGCTTTGCCGATAAGGCAGGCTTGAACTATGGCTACACCTTC. The full variable domain, its missing parts supplied by reference TRBV7-9 and TRBJ1-2, is DTGVSQNPRHKITKRGQNVTFRCDPISEHNRLYWYRQTLGQGPEFLTYFQNEAQLEKSRLLSDRFSAERPKGSFSTLEIQRTEQGDSAMYLCASFADKAGLNYGYTFGSGTRLTVV.

The chain couples TRBV29-1 to TRBJ2-4, with 7 bases aligning to TRBD2. CDR3 size: 14 residues. V lost 3 bases and J lost 3; bases outside the gene matches: 5. Germline CDR1 SQVTM, CDR2 ANQGSEA. CDR3 DNA sequence: TGCAGCGTTGAGCCTGGGGGGGGCAAAAACATTCAGTACTTC. As protein: CSVEPGGGKNIQYF.

The CDR3 DNA follows: TGTGCCAGCAGCTTGGATATCCCAGGGGTTGTTTCTTCGAACTATGGCTACACCTTC. Amino acid sequence: CASSLDIPGVVSSNYGYTF. The chain recombines TRBV5-5 with TRBJ1-2; TRBD1 might be the D (6 bases). V lost 0 bases and J lost 2, with 23 bases in between. CDR3 length: 19 residues. From germline, CDR1 is SGHKS and CDR2 YYEKEE (reference sequence).

V is TRBV29-1 and J is TRBJ1-1; the D gene is possibly TRBD1 (6 bases). This CDR3 comprises 14 residues. Germline-derived CDR1 and CDR2 are SQVTM and ANQGSEA. V was cut by 5 bases and J by 0 bases, with 13 bases left in between. The CDR3 loop is CSVTGKVVNTEAFF. The DNA for the CDR3 is TGCAGCGTTACAGGGAAGGTGGTGAACACTGAAGCTTTCTTT.

This chain uses TRBV4-2 with TRBJ2-3, with 12 positions matching TRBD2. This CDR3 spans 18 amino acids. Losses at the gene ends were 4 bases for V and 4 bases for J; bases not matched to a gene: 12. The V gene's germline CDR1 is LGHNA and CDR2 YNFKEQ. The CDR3: CASSPTSRLAGVSDTQYF. DNA of the CDR3: TGTGCCAGCAGCCCGACATCTCGACTAGCGGGAGTATCAGATACGCAGTATTTT.

This clone appeared a single time. The chain uses TRBV1 and TRBJ2-3; the listed D gene, TRBD2, was not tested against the DNA. TRBV1 has pseudogene status. The CDR3 is 16 amino acids. The CDR3 bases are TGCACCAGCAGTCTAGCGGGGGGGCTGGTTAGAGATACGCAGTATTTT. It encodes CTSSLAGGLVRDTQYF.

The CDR3 protein is CASSAIGGNYGYTF. CDR3 DNA: TGTGCCAGCAGTGCTATAGGGGGTAACTATGGCTACACCTTC. The rearrangement joins TRBV6-4 to TRBJ1-2; weak D call: TRBD1 (6 bases). From germline, CDR1 is MRHNA and CDR2 SNTAGT. This CDR3 contains 14 residues. V was shortened by 4 bases and J by 1 base, with 10 bases between the two germline ends.

The V gene is TRBV11-2, the J gene TRBJ2-7, with 7 bases aligning to TRBD2. Germline loops: CDR1 SGHAT, CDR2 FQNNGV. V shed 2 bases and J 11 bases; nucleotides not matched to a gene: 6. The CDR3 contains 12 residues. The CDR3 nucleotides read TGTGCCAGCAGCTTATACGTGGGGAGGGAGTACTTC. It translates to CASSLYVGREYF.

V and J are TRBV7-8 and TRBJ2-1, with TRBD2 matching over 11 bases. Germline V lookup: CDR1 SGHVS, CDR2 FQNEAQ. With 4 bases clipped from V and 0 bases from J, the junction kept 11 bases outside the gene matches. The CDR3 is 19 residues long. Written as DNA, the CDR3 is TGTGCCAGCAGCTCCCCGGGGGTAGCGGGGGGGAGCTCCTACAATGAGCAGTTCTTC. Translating gives CASSSPGVAGGSSYNEQFF. The full variable domain, its missing parts supplied by reference TRBV7-8 and TRBJ2-1, is GAGVSQSPRYKVAKRGQDVALRCDPISGHVSLFWYQQALGQGPEFLTYFQNEAQLDKSGLPSDRFFAERPEGSVSTLKIQRTQQEDSAVYLCASSSPGVAGGSSYNEQFFGPGTRLTVL.

The rearrangement joins TRBV10-1 to TRBJ2-7, with 7 bases aligning to TRBD2. Germline trimming cut 5 bases from V and 2 bases from J; bases unmatched to any gene: 6. The V gene's germline CDR1 is WNHNN and CDR2 SYGVQD (reference sequence). CDR3 length: 14 amino acids. This CDR3 reads CASSPLGRAYEQYF. The CDR3 coding sequence is TGCGCCAGCAGTCCCTTGGGGAGGGCCTACGAGCAGTACTTC.

The chain employs TRBV10-3 and TRBJ1-6, with a weak D call TRBD1 (6 bases). The germline V gene encodes CDR1 ENHRY and CDR2 SYGVKD. V was pared by 5 bases and J by 0 bases, with 23 bases between. CDR3 size: 20 residues. CDR3: CAISRGMAAGPSSYNSPLHF. CDR3 DNA sequence: TGTGCCATCAGTAGGGGGATGGCAGCTGGACCCAGCTCCTATAATTCACCCCTCCACTTT.

The CDR3 sequence is CASMGGTSGISGANVLTF. CDR3 bases: TGTGCCAGCATGGGGGGGACTAGCGGAATTTCTGGGGCCAACGTCCTGACTTTC. The genes are TRBV2 and TRBJ2-6; 11 bases agree with TRBD2. The V segment lost 7 bases and the J segment 1 base; nucleotides outside the gene matches: 9. The CDR3 covers 18 residues. The germline V gene encodes CDR1 SNHLY and CDR2 FYNNEI.

V gene TRBV10-3 combines with J gene TRBJ1-2; 9 bases line up with TRBD1. The CDR3 is made up of 14 amino acids. Germline V CDR1 and CDR2: ENHRY, SYGVKD. V shed 6 bases and J 6 bases; nucleotides not matched to a gene: 8. The CDR3 sequence is CAIRADRGLNGYTF. DNA of the CDR3: TGTGCCATCAGAGCGGACAGGGGACTAAATGGCTACACCTTC.

The rearrangement uses TRBV30 and TRBJ2-3; D is perhaps TRBD2 (6 bases). Germline values: CDR1 GTSNPN, CDR2 SVGIG (reference sequence). Trimming removed 1 base at V and 3 bases at J, with 14 bases between. The CDR3 runs to 15 residues. Here the CDR3 DNA reads TGTGCCTGGAGTGGCAGACTAGAGGGGACAGATACGCAGTATTTT. It specifies CAWSGRLEGTDTQYF.

The chain combines TRBV29-1 with TRBJ2-2, with 12 bases identical to TRBD2. This CDR3 contains 17 residues. V dropped 3 bases and J dropped 2; count of bases not matched to a gene: 7. Germline CDR1 and CDR2: SQVTM and ANQGSEA. CDR3 sequence: CSVEKTSGRGNTGELFF. The DNA of the CDR3 is TGCAGCGTTGAGAAGACTAGCGGGAGAGGAAACACCGGGGAGCTGTTTTTT.

CDR3 coding DNA: TGTGCCAGCAGCTTATGGGGTAGCGGGCCGCGAGAGACCCAGTACTTC. The encoded protein is CASSLWGSGPRETQYF. The chain links TRBV7-2 to TRBJ2-5; TRBD2 matches at 7 bases. CDR3 size: 16 residues. Germline V lookup: CDR1 SGHTA, CDR2 FQGNSA. The V segment lost 2 bases and the J segment 4 bases; nucleotides outside the gene matches: 10.

The rearrangement links TRBV29-1 to TRBJ1-1; TRBD1 might be the D (6 bases). Trimming removed 4 bases from V and 1 base from J, with 13 bases in between. Germline values: CDR1 SQVTM, CDR2 ANQGSEA. The CDR3 is 14 residues long. CDR3 amino acids: CSVARRQANTEAFF. Written as DNA, the CDR3 is TGCAGCGTTGCCCGGAGACAGGCGAACACTGAAGCTTTCTTT.

Note on this clone: A much larger clone is a single base away; this may be a read error. The chain employs TRBV25-1 and TRBJ1-1, with D maybe TRBD1 (5 bases). Between the trimmed V and J ends, which lost 5 bases and 5 bases, there was a span of 6 bases. Germline V gene lookup returns CDR1 MGHDK and CDR2 SYGVNS. This CDR3 is 11 amino acids long. The CDR3 loop reads CASSRGTEAFF. CDR3 in DNA: TGTGCCAGCAGTCGGGGGACTGAAGCTTTCTTT.

This chain links TRBV19 with TRBJ2-7; TRBD1 agrees at 10 bases. Looked up from germline, CDR1 is LNHDA and CDR2 is SQIVND (reference sequence). Losses at the gene ends were 5 bases for V and 3 bases for J; bases not matched to a gene: 4. This CDR3 contains 14 residues. The CDR3 is CASSSGTGDYEQYF. CDR3 bases: TGTGCCAGTAGTTCAGGGACAGGGGACTACGAGCAGTACTTC.

V and J are TRBV6-5 and TRBJ2-7, with 9 bases fitting TRBD2. Germline loops: CDR1 MNHEY, CDR2 SVGAGI. The CDR3 is 15 amino acids. J lost 2 bases, V lost 4 bases, and 6 bases had no gene match. CDR3 DNA sequence: TGTGCCAGCAGTTCAACTAGCGGGTCGACCTACGAGCAGTACTTC. It yields the protein CASSSTSGSTYEQYF.

This rearrangement joins TRBV5-1 to TRBJ1-3; D gene ambiguous. The germline gives CDR1 SGHRS, CDR2 YFSETQ. This CDR3 has 14 amino acids. Deletions cut 0 bases from V and 0 bases from J, with 4 bases between. The CDR3 sequence: CASSLDGSGNTIYF. In DNA, the CDR3 is TGCGCCAGCAGCTTGGACGGCTCTGGAAACACCATATATTTT.

There are a few counts of this clone. This sequence joins TRBV6-5 and TRBJ1-1; 8 nucleotides match TRBD1. J gave up 12 bases and V 5 bases, and 17 bases lay outside the gene matches. The CDR3 sequence is 15 residues long. Germline V gives CDR1 MNHEY, CDR2 SVGAGI. The CDR3 loop is CASSLQGAKSKWTFF. As DNA, the CDR3 is TGTGCCAGCAGTCTTCAGGGGGCTAAGAGTAAATGGACTTTCTTT.

The rearrangement links TRBV4-1 to TRBJ2-3; 7 nucleotides agree with TRBD1. The CDR3 has 14 amino acids. V shed 3 bases, J shed 2 bases, and the junction held 2 bases outside the gene matches. CDR1 and CDR2 (germline): MGHRA, YSYEKL. The CDR3 nucleotides are TGCGCCAGCAGCCAGCAGGGGGTCACAGATACGCAGTATTTT. Its translation is CASSQQGVTDTQYF.